This T cell receptor beta chain derives from a study of blood T cell repertoires in COVID-19. Study-wide background: The origin of the acute and convalescent COVID-19 samples was the United States, Italy and Spain. PBMCs, B-cell-depleted T cells, or T cells were the source of the cDNA or gDNA that made up the material.

The CDR3 length is 15 residues. The V and J ends lost 6 bases and 1 base, in that order; junction bases with no gene match: 7. CDR1 is SQVTM and CDR2 is ANQGSEA in the germline V gene. In the study's own analysis: Estimation of nucleated cell counts was performed using reference gene primer amplification. Profiled with immunoSEQ multiplex PCR; TCRdb holds only in-frame clones, not every one. V and J calls and clone size are copied from that table; D and trimming were computed from the DNA. The sample records 90,000 to 100,000 clones, approximately 84% being singletons. This clone was detected once. The chain employs TRBV29-1 and TRBJ2-3, with TRBD2 matching over 10 bases. This clonotype was obtained from a woman aged 55-70 years with acute or convalescent COVID-19. Sequencing was done on a sample of peripheral blood. The CDR3 spells CSVTPTSGGTDTQYF. The DNA of the CDR3 is TGCAGCGTCACCCCTACTAGCGGGGGCACAGATACGCAGTATTTT.